These 4 T cell receptor beta chains came from one sample sequenced in a study of T cell repertoires in cytomegalovirus infection. These receptors have no identified antigens. TCRdb redid the calling of the reads with MiXCR, one entry per CDR3 protein. Of about 890,000 distinct CDR3 sequences in the sample, 30% to 40% were seen once. The source was cultured CD8+ T cells from PBMCs, collected from culture after CMV antigen stimulation. These receptors were taken from a human donor in good health (CMV status not recorded). Some clones in this sample may be carry-over from other donors' samples.

This clonotype showed up many times. The chain joins TRBV7-2 to TRBJ2-7; either TRBD1 or TRBD2 may fit D (6 bases each). CDR1 is SGHTA and CDR2 is FQGNSA in the germline V gene. This CDR3 comprises 14 residues. V was cut by 2 bases and J by 3 bases, with 11 bases left in between. The CDR3 bases are TGTGCCAGCAGCTTAAATCGGGGGCTCTACGAGCAGTACTTC. Its protein product is CASSLNRGLYEQYF.

In regard to this clonotype: Being one base from a much bigger clone, this may be a read error. The chain employs TRBV6-1 and TRBJ2-7; 9 bases are a match to TRBD1. Germline V CDR1 and CDR2: MNHNS, SASEGT. The CDR3 has 15 residues. The CDR3 DNA reads as TGTGCCAGCAGTAAAACACAGGGGGCTTCCTACGAGCAGCACTTC. Protein: CASSKTQGASYEQHF.

The V call is TRBV5-1, the J call TRBJ2-7; unclear D gene. This CDR3 is built from 15 residues. With 0 bases removed from V and 2 bases from J, the gap between germline ends came to 12 bases. Germline CDR1 and CDR2: SGHRS and YFSETQ. The CDR3 here is CASSLASYTTYEQYF. The CDR3 DNA follows: TGCGCCAGCAGCTTGGCCTCTTACACAACCTACGAGCAGTACTTC.

This clonotype was seen a few times. V is TRBV4-1 and J is TRBJ1-4; TRBD1 might be the D (5 bases). Germline V lookup: CDR1 MGHRA, CDR2 YSYEKL. The CDR3 consists of 16 residues. Trimming shortened V by 0 bases and J by 8 bases, and 16 bases separated the two germline ends. The CDR3 reads CASSQDHSGTGEKLFF. The CDR3 region has the DNA TGCGCCAGCAGCCAAGATCATTCAGGGACGGGGGAAAAACTGTTTTTT.